This T cell receptor (beta chain) was identified in a study of vaccination and CD4 T cells after COVID-19. Study-wide background: In the control cultures, a CEFX pool, an HIV-1 Nef pool, or no peptide was supplied.

Treatment specified: approximately nine-day PBMC culture with coronavirus spike peptide pools or control peptides (ViraFEST assay). The CDR3 totals 14 residues. The ends lost 9 bases at V and 5 bases at J; junction bases unmatched: 10. The V gene's germline CDR1 is SGHRS and CDR2 YFSETQ. A remark on this clonotype: Antigen unknown.

With the Oncomine TCR Beta short-read assay, DNA from cultured CD4+ T cells was sequenced. TCRdb independently ran MiXCR on the PCR reads; one entry per CDR3 protein. This table holds some 25,000 distinct CDR3 sequences, 55% to 80% found once. This sample comprised CD4+ T cells from blood, cultured in vitro, obtained after SARS-CoV-2 vaccination. The gene calls are TRBV5-1 and TRBJ1-1; 10 bases fit TRBD1. The TCR was taken from a human donor who received a COVID-19 vaccine. CDR3 DNA sequence: TGCGCCACCAAACCCGGGGACAGGGGTACTGAAGCTTTCTTT. Translated, it gives CATKPGDRGTEAFF.